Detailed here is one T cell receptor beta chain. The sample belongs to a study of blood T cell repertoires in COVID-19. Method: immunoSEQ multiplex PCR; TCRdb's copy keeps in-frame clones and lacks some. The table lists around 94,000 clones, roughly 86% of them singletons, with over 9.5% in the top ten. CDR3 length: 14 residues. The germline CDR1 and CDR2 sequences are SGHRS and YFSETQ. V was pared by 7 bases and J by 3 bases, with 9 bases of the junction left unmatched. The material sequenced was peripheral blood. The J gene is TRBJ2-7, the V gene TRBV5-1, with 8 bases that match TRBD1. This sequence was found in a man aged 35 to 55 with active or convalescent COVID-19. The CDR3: CASGTGTGSYEQYF. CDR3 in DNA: TGCGCCAGCGGGACCGGGACAGGAAGCTACGAGCAGTACTTC.